This section outlines one T cell receptor (beta chain) sequence together with its context. These data originate in a study of cytomegalovirus exposure and HLA in healthy donors. PCR primers comprised 60 Vbeta and 13 Jbeta primers. Some clones are missing from TCRdb's copy, which holds only in-frame ones; the method was immunoSEQ multiplex PCR. The table has 68,000 or so clones, around 80% seen once. The receptor comes from a woman in her twenties or thirties in good health and CMV-seronegative. The material sequenced was PBMCs.

The CDR3 reads CASSVAALQETQYF. The CDR3 region has the DNA TGTGCCAGCAGCGTAGCTGCCCTACAAGAGACCCAGTACTTC. This chain links TRBV9 with TRBJ2-5; no clear D. This CDR3 has 14 residues. The germline V gene encodes CDR1 SGDLS and CDR2 YYNGEE. The V end lost 0 bases, the J end lost 2 bases, and 8 bases lay between the germline ends.